A single sample gave rise to the 2 T cell receptor beta chains below, sequenced in a study of blood T cell repertoires in COVID-19. Sequencing was performed with immunoSEQ multiplex PCR; in TCRdb, only in-frame clones are kept and a portion is missing. This repertoire shows about 54,000 clones, roughly four fifths found once; its top ten account for 5.3%. Source material: peripheral blood. The receptors here all came from a woman in her fifties or sixties with acute or convalescent COVID-19.

This clone has just one count. The chain's CDR3 is CATSPRNRRGEQFF. The CDR3 coding sequence is TGTGCCACCAGCCCAAGAAACAGGCGGGGTGAGCAGTTCTTC. This sequence joins TRBV15 and TRBJ2-1; tentatively, D is TRBD2 (6 bases). V gave up 5 bases and J gave up 9 bases, with 17 bases separating them. CDR1 is LNHNV and CDR2 is YYDKDF in the germline V gene (reference sequence). CDR3 length: 14 amino acids.

The chain couples TRBV19 to TRBJ1-2; 7 bases fit TRBD1. Unmatched junction bases numbered 12, after V lost 5 bases and J lost 0 bases. This CDR3 region has 17 residues. CDR1 is LNHDA, CDR2 SQIVND, per germline (reference sequence). The CDR3 sequence is CASSSSRGLIPNYGYTF. The CDR3 DNA reads as TGTGCCAGTAGTTCGAGCAGGGGGTTAATCCCTAACTATGGCTACACCTTC.